Listed here are 24 T cell receptor beta chains from one sample, sequenced in a study of monozygotic twins with inflammatory bowel disease. TCRdb processed the 5' RACE reads again and assigns one entry to each CDR3 protein, with no DNA. The data show 400,000 to 500,000 distinct CDR3 sequences, and the top ten clones hold around 2.4%. Source material: blood. The receptors were sampled from a human donor with ulcerative colitis or Crohn's disease, or a healthy co-twin of an affected twin (not recorded which).

The J gene is TRBJ2-1, the V gene TRBV20-1; with no DNA, the TCRdb D assignment of TRBD1 cannot be verified. Germline V gene lookup returns CDR1 DFQATT and CDR2 SNEGSKA (reference sequence). The CDR3 is made up of 11 amino acids. The CDR3 reads CSASTTGEQFF.

V is TRBV29-1 and J is TRBJ2-1. Germline-derived CDR1 and CDR2 are SQVTM and ANQGSEA. The CDR3 spans 14 residues. The CDR3 protein is CSCKPTKPYNEQFF.

The chain has TRBV12-3 or TRBV12-4 and TRBJ1-5; TCRdb proposes TRBD1, but this gene call is untestable without DNA. The length of the CDR3 is 15 residues. CDR3 sequence: CASSRGQGFNQPQHF.

The chain employs TRBV4-3 and TRBJ2-3. CDR1 is LGHNA and CDR2 is YSLEER in the germline V gene. The CDR3 consists of 15 residues. The CDR3 here is CASSQDRDGTDTQYF.

The chain employs TRBV11-1 and TRBJ2-7; with no DNA, the TCRdb D assignment of TRBD1 cannot be verified. In germline, CDR1 is SGHAT, CDR2 FQDESV (reference sequence). This CDR3 is 14 amino acids long. The CDR3 protein is CASSAGQGAYEQYF.

The rearrangement joins TRBV30 to TRBJ1-2. CDR3 length: 14 residues. The germline gives CDR1 GTSNPN, CDR2 SVGIG (reference sequence). This chain's CDR3 is CAWSVKGSNYGYTF.

The chain employs TRBV7-9 and TRBJ1-2; without DNA, the TCRdb call of TRBD1 cannot be checked. This CDR3 has 13 amino acids. Germline CDR1 and CDR2: SEHNR and FQNEAQ (reference sequence). The CDR3 spells CASSTTTVYGYTF.

This chain links TRBV6-2 or TRBV6-3 with TRBJ1-1. Germline lookup yields CDR1 MNHEY and CDR2 SVGEGT. This CDR3 contains 12 residues. Here the CDR3 reads CASSYPATEAFF.

This sequence joins TRBV20-1 and TRBJ2-2. This CDR3 comprises 14 residues. Germline CDR1 reads DFQATT; CDR2 reads SNEGSKA (reference sequence). CDR3 residues: CSARDWGSTGELFF.

V gene TRBV2 combines with J gene TRBJ2-5; TCRdb picks TRBD1, but there is no DNA to check that call. This CDR3 has 15 residues. CDR1 and CDR2 (germline): SNHLY, FYNNEI. The CDR3 reads CASIVGGPYQETQYF.

This chain links TRBV12-3 or TRBV12-4 with TRBJ2-5; TCRdb indicates TRBD1, and absent DNA this call remains unverified. The CDR3 runs 17 residues. CDR3: CASSPQGAWRAWGTQYF.

The chain employs TRBV9 and TRBJ2-5; the D gene TCRdb calls, TRBD1, cannot be checked with no DNA. CDR3 length equals 14 residues. Germline values: CDR1 SGDLS, CDR2 YYNGEE. The CDR3 sequence: CASSVQGVGETQYF.

V usage is TRBV4-2 and J usage is TRBJ1-5; the D gene TCRdb calls, TRBD1, cannot be checked with no DNA. Germline values: CDR1 LGHNA, CDR2 YNFKEQ. There are 16 residues in the CDR3. CDR3: CASSQETGTVRQPQHF.

This rearrangement joins TRBV7-6 to TRBJ2-7. The CDR3 sequence is 14 residues long. Germline V gene lookup returns CDR1 SGHVS and CDR2 FNYEAQ. CDR3 sequence reads: CASSLTGDKYEQYF.

The V gene is TRBV7-3, the J gene TRBJ2-3; TCRdb proposes TRBD2, but this gene call is untestable without DNA. Germline loops: CDR1 SGHTA, CDR2 FQGTGA. The CDR3 runs 16 residues. CDR3 sequence reads: CASSLVWGGGTDTQYF.

This chain connects TRBV28 to TRBJ1-2. Germline lookup yields CDR1 MDHEN and CDR2 SYDVKM. There are 12 residues in the CDR3. The CDR3 protein is CASSSFKYGYTF.

The chain employs TRBV5-1 and TRBJ2-3; the TRBD2 assignment by TCRdb is unverifiable without DNA. The CDR3 loop spans 16 amino acids. Germline lookup yields CDR1 SGHRS and CDR2 YFSETQ. The CDR3 sequence is CASSPTGLAGTDTQYF.

The chain carries TRBV29-1 and TRBJ2-5; the D call from TCRdb, TRBD2, cannot be confirmed without DNA. This CDR3 is built from 14 residues. Germline loops: CDR1 SQVTM, CDR2 ANQGSEA. The CDR3 reads CSVELLAGVETQYF.

This sequence joins TRBV5-1 and TRBJ1-3. This CDR3 has 16 amino acids. CDR1 and CDR2 (germline): SGHRS, YFSETQ. Here the CDR3 reads CASSLNPALGGNTIYF.

The chain couples TRBV4-1 to TRBJ2-5; TCRdb selects TRBD1, and the lack of DNA leaves this call unchecked. There are 14 residues in the CDR3. CDR1 and CDR2 (germline): MGHRA, YSYEKL. CDR3 protein: CASSQDGGGATQYF.

The rearrangement joins TRBV5-1 to TRBJ2-3; as DNA is missing, the TRBD2 call by TCRdb cannot be tested. The V gene's germline CDR1 is SGHRS and CDR2 YFSETQ. This CDR3 contains 14 residues. The CDR3 sequence: CASRFAVREGTQYF.

CDR3 loop: CASSDLSSAPGNEQFF. The gene calls are TRBV2 and TRBJ2-1; TCRdb lists TRBD1, though no DNA is available to test this call. Germline-derived CDR1 and CDR2 are SNHLY and FYNNEI. The CDR3 runs 16 residues.

The rearrangement joins TRBV29-1 to TRBJ2-7; there is no DNA to check the TCRdb D call of TRBD2. Germline CDR1 is SQVTM and CDR2 is ANQGSEA. CDR3 length: 13 residues. CDR3 region: CSVSGTSLYEQYF.

The chain combines TRBV3-1 with TRBJ2-1. Germline V gene sequence: CDR1 LGHDT, CDR2 YNNKEL (reference sequence). The CDR3 totals 12 residues. CDR3 protein: CASSLYYTEQFF.